This TCR beta chain was identified in a study of early T cells in non-severe SARS-CoV-2 infection. Study-wide points: Clonotype matching in VDJdb favored anti-spike CD8 responses and did not capture private and CD4 specificities.

In its sample, this clonotype was seen many times. Its antigen is currently unknown. Individual cDNA molecules were tagged with unique molecular identifiers. MiXCR was run by TCRdb on the 5' RACE reads, yielding one entry per CDR3 protein. The table shows tens of thousands of distinct CDR3 sequences, with more than 9% occurring only once. CDR3 length equals 13 residues. Per the germline V gene, CDR1 is SEHNR and CDR2 is FQNEAQ (reference sequence). Trimming at V came to 5 bases and at J to 5 bases, leaving 4 bases not matched to a gene. This clonotype was sampled from an adult who was a healthcare worker with PCR-confirmed SARS-CoV-2 infection or an uninfected control (not recorded which). This chain uses TRBV7-9 with TRBJ2-7, with 9 bases fitting TRBD1. The sample was whole blood. The CDR3 sequence: CASSPWTGDEQYF. In DNA form, the CDR3 reads TGTGCCAGCAGCCCTTGGACAGGGGACGAGCAGTACTTC.